One and the same sample provided the 22 T cell receptor beta chains below, sequenced in a study of CD8 T cells in Susac syndrome. The authors reverse transcribed roughly 0.5 to 1 ug RNA with random hexamers. TCRdb independently ran MiXCR on the immunoSEQ multiplex PCR reads; one entry per CDR3 protein. The sample carries fewer than 150,000 distinct CDR3 sequences, around 90% recorded once. The sample taken for sequencing was CD8+ T cells from PBMCs. These receptors were collected from a human donor with multiple sclerosis.

The V gene is TRBV6-5, the J gene TRBJ1-1; D is ambiguous. The CDR3 totals 15 residues. Trimming took 7 bases from V and 3 from J, leaving 18 bases between them. Germline V gene data show CDR1 as MNHEY and CDR2 as SVGAGI. The CDR3 DNA is TGTGCCAGCACTCCATTGGACCGCATCGACACTGAAGCTTTCTTT. Protein sequence: CASTPLDRIDTEAFF.

This chain uses TRBV20-1 with TRBJ2-1, with 9 bases fitting TRBD2. The CDR3 spans 14 residues. Germline V CDR1 and CDR2: DFQATT, SNEGSKA (reference sequence). Trimming took 5 bases from V and 3 from J; bases not matched to a gene: 5. CDR3 nucleotide sequence: TGCAGTGCTCCGCGGGGGGGGATCTACAATGAGCAGTTCTTC. It codes for CSAPRGGIYNEQFF.

V usage is TRBV10-3 and J usage is TRBJ2-5; D possibly corresponds to TRBD2 (6 bases). The CDR3 runs 13 residues. Deletions cut 2 bases from V and 4 bases from J, with 8 bases between. Germline CDR1 and CDR2: ENHRY and SYGVKD. CDR3 coding DNA: TGTGCCATCAGTGAGCGGGGAGGAGAGACCCAGTACTTC. This sequence encodes CAISERGGETQYF.

CDR3: CASCNLPGPKAFF. CDR3 sequence (DNA): TGTGCCAGCTGCAACCTACCGGGACCCAAAGCTTTCTTT. The chain joins TRBV7-2 to TRBJ1-1, with D perhaps matching TRBD1 (5 bases). CDR3 size: 13 residues. CDR1 is SGHTA, CDR2 FQGNSA, per germline. The germline V and J ends were trimmed by 8 bases and 9 bases, with 19 bases remaining between them.

The V call is TRBV30, the J call TRBJ1-5; TRBD1 is a possible D gene (5 bases). The germline CDR1 and CDR2 sequences are GTSNPN and SVGIG (reference sequence). Trimming shortened V by 6 bases and J by 1 base, and 10 bases separated the two germline ends. This CDR3 region has 13 residues. This CDR3 is CACERDSNQPQHF. In DNA, the CDR3 is TGTGCCTGTGAGAGGGACAGCAATCAGCCCCAGCATTTT.

In this sample, this clonotype turned up a few times. V usage is TRBV12-3 or TRBV12-4 and J usage is TRBJ2-2, with D perhaps given as TRBD1 or TRBD2 (5 bases each). Trimming left V 3 bases short and J 1 base short, with 6 bases between. This CDR3 has 14 residues. CDR3 coding DNA: TGTGCCAGCAGTTTGGGGGAGAACACCGGGGAGCTGTTTTTT. Translating it yields CASSLGENTGELFF.

CDR3 nucleotides: TGTGCCAGCAGCTTAGAGTCCTCTGATACGCAGTATTTT. Translation: CASSLESSDTQYF. This chain links TRBV7-9 with TRBJ2-3; the D is unclear. V gave up 1 base and J gave up 6 bases, with 8 bases separating them. This CDR3 contains 13 residues. The V gene's germline CDR1 is SEHNR and CDR2 FQNEAQ (reference sequence).

J is TRBJ2-7 and V is TRBV27, with a tentative D call TRBD1 (6 bases). The germline gives CDR1 MNHEY, CDR2 SMNVEV (reference sequence). The CDR3 consists of 15 residues. V lost 6 bases, J lost 2 bases, and 17 bases lay in between. CDR3 amino acids: CASSLTGDIPYEQYF. The CDR3 region has the DNA TGTGCCAGCAGCCTAACCGGGGACATTCCCTACGAGCAGTACTTC.

The chain uses TRBV7-9 and TRBJ1-2; D is undetermined. The CDR3 covers 14 residues. CDR1 SEHNR and CDR2 FQNEAQ come from the germline V gene (reference sequence). Trimming took off 4 bases at V and 3 bases at J, with 12 bases between the two ends. CDR3 sequence: CASSSTATYYGYTF. CDR3 coding DNA: TGTGCCAGCAGCTCCACGGCCACCTACTATGGCTACACCTTC.

The gene calls are TRBV11-2 and TRBJ2-2; D call uncertain. Trimming took 1 base from V and 7 from J, leaving 4 bases between them. The CDR3 has 12 residues. Germline CDR1 SGHAT, CDR2 FQNNGV. In DNA form, the CDR3 reads TGTGCCAGCAGCTTAGGATACGGGGAGCTGTTTTTT. It specifies CASSLGYGELFF.

This chain links TRBV7-9 with TRBJ2-2, with TRBD1 matching over 9 bases. The CDR3 runs to 17 residues. J lost 5 bases, V lost 3 bases, and 10 bases had no gene match. Germline V gene data show CDR1 as SEHNR and CDR2 as FQNEAQ (reference sequence). This CDR3 is CASSFDEDRGFTGELFF. The CDR3 DNA sequence: TGTGCCAGCAGCTTCGATGAGGACAGGGGATTTACCGGGGAGCTGTTTTTT.

The chain carries TRBV27 and TRBJ2-5, with a weak D call TRBD2 (6 bases). Germline assignment: CDR1 MNHEY and CDR2 SMNVEV (reference sequence). The CDR3 covers 14 residues. V lost 6 bases to trimming and J lost 5 bases, with 16 bases between them. CDR3 sequence: CASRGTWEWETQYF. The CDR3 bases are TGTGCCAGCAGAGGGACTTGGGAGTGGGAGACCCAGTACTTC.

This clonotype showed up just once. V and J are TRBV5-1 and TRBJ2-1, with D tentatively TRBD2 (5 bases). CDR1 and CDR2 from the germline V gene are SGHRS and YFSETQ. The CDR3 extends over 14 amino acids. V was cut by 7 bases and J by 2 bases, with 13 bases left in between. CDR3 protein: CASRWESAYNEQFF. In DNA, the CDR3 is TGCGCCAGCCGCTGGGAGAGCGCCTACAATGAGCAGTTCTTC.

J is TRBJ1-2 and V is TRBV27, with a weak D call TRBD1 (5 bases). Germline assignment: CDR1 MNHEY and CDR2 SMNVEV (reference sequence). Trimming pared 6 bases from V and 4 bases from J, leaving 9 bases between. The CDR3 loop spans 12 amino acids. The CDR3 region has the DNA TGTGCCAGCAGGGGGCTCGGCTATGGCTACACCTTC. Protein product: CASRGLGYGYTF.

The chain is built from TRBV11-2 and TRBJ2-1, with D unclear. The germline gives CDR1 SGHAT, CDR2 FQNNGV. The CDR3 has 12 amino acids. The V and J ends lost 3 bases and 8 bases respectively, with 8 bases between them. The CDR3 here is CASSLVLHEQFF. In DNA form, the CDR3 reads TGTGCCAGCAGCTTGGTCCTACATGAGCAGTTCTTC.

The chain has TRBV10-3 and TRBJ2-5; TRBD1 aligns across 7 bases. The V gene end was trimmed by 10 bases and the J gene end by 5 bases; junction bases not matched to a gene: 13. Germline V gives CDR1 ENHRY, CDR2 SYGVKD. The length of the CDR3 is 14 residues. CDR3 DNA sequence: TGTGCCACGGAAAGTGAAGGGGGCCGGGAGACCCAGTACTTC. Its protein is CATESEGGRETQYF.

The chain couples TRBV19 to TRBJ1-5; D not certain. Trimming pared 7 bases from V and 7 bases from J, leaving 11 bases between. Germline loops: CDR1 LNHDA, CDR2 SQIVND (reference sequence). The CDR3 spans 12 residues. CDR3 DNA: TGTGCCAGTAATACCCTTGGGCAGCCCCAGCATTTT. It translates to CASNTLGQPQHF.

The chain employs TRBV28 and TRBJ2-2; D not resolved. This CDR3 region has 14 residues. Germline values: CDR1 MDHEN, CDR2 SYDVKM. The germline V and J ends were trimmed by 11 bases and 0 bases, with 13 bases remaining between them. The CDR3 protein is CAGREESNTGELFF. CDR3 DNA: TGTGCCGGTAGAGAAGAATCGAACACCGGGGAGCTGTTTTTT.

V usage is TRBV7-9 and J usage is TRBJ1-4; tentative D call: TRBD1 (5 bases). V was clipped by 1 base and J by 7 bases, with 10 bases between them. This CDR3 is built from 14 residues. Looked up from germline, CDR1 is SEHNR and CDR2 is FQNEAQ (reference sequence). CDR3 protein: CASSLGTGVEKLFF. The CDR3 DNA reads as TGTGCCAGCAGCTTAGGAACGGGGGTTGAAAAACTGTTTTTT. Full variable domain (outside the CDR3, taken from reference TRBV7-9 and TRBJ1-4): DTGVSQNPRHKITKRGQNVTFRCDPISEHNRLYWYRQTLGQGPEFLTYFQNEAQLEKSRLLSDRFSAERPKGSFSTLEIQRTEQGDSAMYLCASSLGTGVEKLFFGSGTQLSVL.

This sequence joins TRBV28 and TRBJ1-2; perhaps TRBD1 as D (6 bases). The V gene lost 6 bases and the J gene lost 4 bases, with 12 bases spanning the gap. The CDR3 is made up of 13 amino acids. In germline, CDR1 is MDHEN, CDR2 SYDVKM. The CDR3 loop is CASSLTGFYGYTF. The CDR3 DNA reads as TGTGCCAGCAGCCTTACAGGGTTCTATGGCTACACCTTC.

CDR3 residues: CASSLTYRGPSYEQYF. The CDR3 nucleotides are TGTGCCAGCAGTTTAACCTACAGGGGGCCCTCCTACGAGCAGTACTTC. This rearrangement joins TRBV6-5 to TRBJ2-7; TRBD1 aligns across 9 bases. Germline V lookup: CDR1 MNHEY, CDR2 SVGAGI. Unmatched junction bases numbered 7, after V lost 4 bases and J lost 0 bases. This CDR3 spans 16 amino acids.

The chain couples TRBV7-2 to TRBJ2-7; D may be TRBD2 (5 bases). This CDR3 is 13 amino acids long. Germline V gene sequence: CDR1 SGHTA, CDR2 FQGNSA. V was shortened by 3 bases and J by 3 bases, with 9 bases between the two germline ends. CDR3 in amino acids: CASSFGLGYEQYF. DNA for the CDR3: TGTGCCAGCAGCTTCGGACTGGGCTACGAGCAGTACTTC. The full variable domain, its missing parts supplied by reference TRBV7-2 and TRBJ2-7, is GAGVSQSPSNKVTEKGKDVELRCDPISGHTALYWYRQSLGQGLEFLIYFQGNSAPDKSGLPSDRFSAERTGGSVSTLTIQRTQQEDSAVYLCASSFGLGYEQYFGPGTRLTVT.